A single sample is the source of the 3 T cell receptor beta chains below, sequenced in a study of molecular identifiers for immune sequencing clone quantification. TCRdb re-analysed the PCR reads in MiXCR, keeping a single row per CDR3 protein. The table shows 550,000 to 750,000 distinct CDR3 sequences, with about 20% occurring only once. Input material: naive CD8+ T cells from blood, with Jurkat cell RNA spiked in. Subset indicated: FACS-sorted CD8+CD4-CCR7+CD45RA+ naive T cells. Every receptor here comes from a human donor in good health. Some libraries in this study had Jurkat cell RNA spiked in.

This clonotype was counted at least ten times. The chain recombines TRBV5-1 with TRBJ1-1, with 8 bases matching TRBD1. The V and J ends lost 2 bases and 7 bases, in that order; junction bases with no gene match: 4. The germline V gene has CDR1 SGHRS and CDR2 YFSETQ. CDR3 length: 13 amino acids. Written as DNA, the CDR3 is TGCGCCAGCAGCTTTGAGACAGGGGATGAAGCTTTCTTT. It encodes CASSFETGDEAFF.

This clonotype was detected ten times or more. The rearrangement uses TRBV6-1 and TRBJ1-4; D gene ambiguous. The CDR3 length is 15 residues. Germline CDR1 is MNHNS and CDR2 is SASEGT. The germline V and J ends were trimmed by 6 bases and 0 bases, with 11 bases remaining between them. The CDR3 sequence: CASRVDTTTNEKLFF. The CDR3 nucleotides read TGTGCCAGCAGGGTCGACACGACAACTAATGAAAAACTGTTTTTT.

As for this clonotype: Because the CDR3's place on the DNA is in doubt, the DNA is left out and the CDR3 is given as listed by TCRdb. The rearrangement links TRBV7-5 to TRBJ1-1; the tabulated D call, TRBD1, remains unverified against the DNA. TRBV7-5 is listed as a pseudogene. The CDR3 totals 17 residues, both ends included. The CDR3 here is CISVPEGSPRGNTEAFF.